The clone carrying this T cell receptor beta chain came up a few times. Its antigen is unidentified. The sample is drawn from a study of response to subunit inactivated influenza vaccine. Regarding the study as a whole: There was a suggestion from the authors that each seasonal influenza vaccination recruits few new T cells.

Germline V gene sequence: CDR1 SEHNR, CDR2 FQNEAQ (reference sequence). V was clipped by 8 bases and J by 3 bases, with 8 bases between them. The CDR3 totals 11 residues. TCRdb re-derived calls from the RT-PCR reads in MiXCR, one entry per CDR3 protein. Here the sample spans 150,000 to 200,000 distinct CDR3 sequences, roughly 12% being singletons. The sample was also linked to a second study, of T cells expressing NK-cell markers. From that paper: With UMIs, 5'RACE template switching was used to make TCR beta cDNA. The TCR beta repertoires originated in sorted CD3+CD56+NKG2C+, CD3+CD56+NKG2C- and CD3+CD56-NKG2C+ T cells.

The receptor was isolated from a man aged 50-60 years who received an inactivated influenza vaccine. Sequenced here: CD8+ T cells sorted from PBMCs, sampled 12 days after vaccination. V is TRBV7-9 and J is TRBJ2-7; D not resolved. The CDR3 region has the DNA TGTGCCAGCTCTTGGGGCTACGAGCAGTACTTC. Translating gives CASSWGYEQYF.